Listed below are T cell receptor beta chains from one sample, sequenced in a study of cytomegalovirus exposure and HLA in healthy donors. Here immunoSEQ multiplex PCR was the method, and the copy in TCRdb shows in-frame clones only, minus some. The sample has tens of thousands of clones; roughly 75% are singletons. The source material was PBMCs. Every receptor here comes from a man aged 40-50 years in good health and CMV-seronegative. CDR3s include the opening cysteine and the closing phenylalanine or tryptophan. The order of the fields is D gene, J gene, V gene, clone size, CDR3 protein, CDR3 DNA. D genes are given only for firm matches. The listing skips clone size in some rows; elsewhere it reads once, few, many or a size class.

>TRBD2|TRBJ2-3|TRBV7-3|-
CASSRGGKDTQYF
TGTGCCAGCAGCCGGGGGGGCAAAGATACGCAGTATTTT
>TRBD1|TRBJ2-5|TRBV7-7|-
CASSRGQGEETQYF
TGTGCTAGCAGTCGCGGACAGGGGGAAGAGACCCAGTACTTC
>-|TRBJ1-1|TRBV2|-
CASSEGDTEAFF
TGTGCCAGCAGTGAGGGAGACACTGAAGCTTTCTTT
>-|TRBJ1-5|TRBV6-1|-
CASSVEPEGAQPQHF
TGTGCCAGCAGTGTAGAACCGGAGGGTGCCCAGCCCCAGCATTTT
>TRBD1|TRBJ2-7|TRBV11-2|-
CASRETGTVYEQYF
TGTGCCAGCAGGGAAACCGGGACAGTCTACGAGCAGTACTTC
>TRBD1|TRBJ1-1|TRBV9|once
CASSSNRGENTEAFF
TGTGCCAGCAGCTCCAACAGGGGAGAAAACACTGAAGCTTTCTTT
>-|TRBJ1-2|TRBV29-1|-
CSVQGIYGYTF
TGCAGCGTTCAGGGGATCTATGGCTACACCTTC
>TRBD1|TRBJ2-7|TRBV27|-
CASSRTGGVFEQYF
TGTGCCAGCAGTAGGACAGGGGGAGTTTTCGAGCAGTACTTC
>TRBD1|TRBJ1-2|TRBV18|once
CASSRDRVNYGYTF
TGTGCCAGCTCCCGAGACAGGGTCAACTATGGCTACACCTTC
>TRBD1|TRBJ2-2|TRBV6-6|-
CASSPGQGAGELFF
TGTGCCAGCAGCCCTGGACAGGGGGCCGGGGAGCTGTTTTTT
>-|TRBJ1-5|TRBV6-5|-
CASSLGAGNQPQHF
TGTGCCAGCAGTTTGGGGGCCGGCAATCAGCCCCAGCATTTT
>TRBD1|TRBJ1-2|TRBV5-1|-
CASSLQAGTGNYGYTF
TGCGCCAGCAGCTTGCAAGCCGGGACAGGCAACTATGGCTACACCTTC
>-|TRBJ1-6|TRBV7-8|-
CASSPLATTGWNSPLHF
TGTGCCAGCAGCCCCTTGGCTACTACAGGGTGGAATTCACCCCTCCACTTT
>-|TRBJ2-7|TRBV12-2|-
CARHVGTGVYEQYF
TGTGCAAGACACGTGGGGACAGGGGTCTACGAGCAGTACTTC
>-|TRBJ2-6|TRBV7-9|-
CASSLAGVGANVLTF
TGTGCCAGCAGCTTAGCGGGCGTCGGGGCCAACGTCCTGACTTTC
>-|TRBJ1-5|TRBV29-1|once
CSVANRGNQPQHF
TGCAGCGTTGCTAACAGGGGCAATCAGCCCCAGCATTTT
>-|TRBJ2-3|TRBV13|-
CASSLRMSYSTDTQYF
TGTGCCAGCAGCTTGAGGATGTCTTATAGCACAGATACGCAGTATTTT
>-|TRBJ1-5|TRBV5-6|-
CASQSRLAWNQPQHF
TGTGCCAGCCAGTCCAGGCTGGCCTGGAATCAGCCCCAGCATTTT
>TRBD1|TRBJ1-5|TRBV28|-
CASIMDRANQPQHF
TGTGCCAGCATCATGGACAGGGCGAATCAGCCCCAGCATTTT
>-|TRBJ1-5|TRBV5-1|-
CASSPRGFEYGPQHF
TGCGCCAGCAGCCCGCGGGGGTTCGAGTACGGGCCCCAGCATTTT
>-|TRBJ2-5|TRBV19|few
CASSPGSRDGETQYF
TGTGCCAGTAGTCCAGGGTCGCGGGACGGAGAGACCCAGTACTTC
>TRBD1|TRBJ1-6|TRBV28|few
CASSERQGYNSPLHF
TGTGCCAGCAGTGAAAGACAGGGGTATAATTCACCCCTCCACTTT
>TRBD2|TRBJ2-2|TRBV7-8|-
CASSLSGGNGELFF
TGTGCCAGCAGCTTATCCGGGGGGAACGGGGAGCTGTTTTTT
>-|TRBJ2-7|TRBV25-1|-
CASRRGWAGEQYF
TGTGCCAGCCGTCGGGGGTGGGCGGGAGAGCAGTACTTC
>TRBD2|TRBJ2-7|TRBV4-1|-
CASSQSERGKDEQYF
TGCGCCAGCAGCCAATCGGAGCGGGGGAAAGACGAGCAGTACTTC
>-|TRBJ1-5|TRBV5-1|many
CASSLDGGNNQPQHF
TGCGCCAGCAGCTTGGACGGGGGGAACAATCAGCCCCAGCATTTT
>TRBD2|TRBJ2-1|TRBV27|-
CASSPITSGREQFF
TGTGCCAGCAGTCCCATCACTAGCGGGCGTGAGCAGTTCTTC
>TRBD1|TRBJ1-4|TRBV18|-
CASSQEQGASEKLFF
TGTGCCAGCTCACAGGAACAGGGGGCTAGTGAAAAACTGTTTTTT
>-|TRBJ1-5|TRBV27|once
CASSLQGAGQPQHF
TGTGCCAGCAGTTTACAGGGCGCGGGGCAGCCCCAGCATTTT
>TRBD1|TRBJ1-2|TRBV6-5|-
CASSYSRQGNGYTF
TGTGCCAGCAGTTACTCGAGACAGGGAAATGGCTACACCTTC
>TRBD2|TRBJ2-3|TRBV4-2|-
CASTTRVAGGPKADTQYF
TGTGCCAGCACCACTAGAGTGGCGGGAGGGCCGAAAGCAGATACGCAGTATTTT
>TRBD1|TRBJ2-3|TRBV29-1|-
CSVEVQGAGTQYF
TGCAGCGTTGAAGTTCAGGGGGCCGGTACGCAGTATTTT
>TRBD1|TRBJ2-7|TRBV4-1|-
CASSQGWGQGYEQYF
TGCGCCAGCAGCCAAGGTTGGGGACAGGGCTACGAGCAGTACTTC
>-|TRBJ1-2|TRBV2|-
CASSEGRDYGYTF
TGTGCCAGCAGTGAAGGGAGGGACTATGGCTACACCTTC
>-|TRBJ1-5|TRBV19|-
CASSILLPGLRRSNQPQHF
TGTGCCAGTAGTATATTACTCCCGGGCCTTCGGAGGAGCAATCAGCCCCAGCATTTT
>-|TRBJ1-1|TRBV7-9|-
CASSLGLVGDHTEAFF
TGTGCCAGCAGCTTAGGGCTAGTCGGGGATCACACTGAAGCTTTCTTT
>-|TRBJ1-2|TRBV6-5|-
CASSAGVWSGYTF
TGTGCCAGCAGCGCCGGGGTCTGGAGCGGCTACACCTTC
>TRBD2|TRBJ2-1|TRBV2|-
CASSELAGGDNEQFF
TGTGCCAGCAGTGAACTAGCGGGAGGTGACAATGAGCAGTTCTTC
>-|TRBJ1-6|TRBV5-1|-
CASSLGQYRSPLHF
TGCGCCAGCAGCTTGGGGCAGTACAGGTCACCCCTCCACTTT
>TRBD1|TRBJ2-1|TRBV11-1|-
CASRLPGQGYNEQFF
TGTGCCAGCAGACTCCCGGGACAGGGGTACAATGAGCAGTTCTTC
>TRBD2|TRBJ2-5|TRBV29-1|once
CSVEGGGVVETQYF
TGCAGCGTTGAGGGTGGGGGGGTCGTCGAGACCCAGTACTTC
>TRBD1|TRBJ2-7|TRBV2|once
CASSVWDRGLEQYF
TGTGCCAGCAGTGTTTGGGACAGGGGTTTGGAGCAGTACTTC
>TRBD1|TRBJ2-1|TRBV6-1|-
CASSRQGTGNEQFF
TGTGCCAGCAGCAGACAGGGGACGGGGAATGAGCAGTTCTTC
>-|TRBJ1-1|TRBV7-2|-
CASSLVGQFEAFF
TGTGCCAGCAGCTTAGTTGGGCAGTTTGAAGCTTTCTTT
>TRBD1|TRBJ1-2|TRBV6-5|few
CASRRTGEGYTF
TGTGCCAGCAGACGGACAGGGGAAGGCTACACCTTC
>-|TRBJ1-5|TRBV6-5|-
CASSYSSRAGQPQHF
TGTGCCAGCAGTTACTCATCCAGGGCCGGTCAGCCCCAGCATTTT
>-|TRBJ2-1|TRBV25-1|-
CASSTGSSYNEQFF
TGTGCCAGCTCCACAGGGAGCTCCTACAATGAGCAGTTCTTC
>TRBD1|TRBJ2-7|TRBV18|-
CASSPTGTGSEQYF
TGTGCCAGCTCACCAACCGGGACAGGGAGCGAGCAGTACTTC
>-|TRBJ2-5|TRBV29-1|-
CSVVFSGETQYF
TGCAGCGTTGTTTTCTCAGGGGAGACCCAGTACTTC
>TRBD1|TRBJ1-6|TRBV5-1|-
CASSSGDRTNSPLHF
TGCGCCAGCAGCTCGGGGGACAGGACTAATTCACCCCTCCACTTT
>-|TRBJ1-5|TRBV28|-
CASRPGRSNQPQHF
TGTGCCAGCAGACCAGGGAGGAGCAATCAGCCCCAGCATTTT
>-|TRBJ2-7|TRBV7-8|-
CASSSVGLPNEYEQYF
TGTGCCAGCAGCTCAGTTGGACTGCCTAATGAGTACGAGCAGTACTTC
>TRBD1|TRBJ2-7|TRBV6-1|once
CASSERQGGPYEQYF
TGTGCCAGCAGTGAGAGACAGGGGGGTCCCTACGAGCAGTACTTC
>TRBD2|TRBJ2-7|TRBV11-2|-
CASSLDPSLAGVGQYF
TGTGCCAGCAGCTTAGATCCTTCACTAGCGGGAGTCGGGCAGTACTTC
>TRBD1|TRBJ1-2|TRBV19|-
CASSIPQGGSLNGYTF
TGTGCCAGTAGTATTCCACAGGGGGGCAGCCTCAATGGCTACACCTTC
>-|TRBJ2-7|TRBV28|-
CASSFKRYEQYF
TGTGCCAGCAGTTTTAAGCGATACGAGCAGTACTTC